The 28 T cell receptor beta chains listed next were all sequenced from one sample in a study of cytomegalovirus exposure and HLA in healthy donors. Libraries were prepared by immunoSEQ multiplex PCR; TCRdb keeps only in-frame clonotypes and omits some of them. The sample has 300,000 to 450,000 clones, 75% to 90% seen once; the top ten hold 0.65% to 0.95%. Sequencing was carried out using PBMCs. The receptor set was obtained from a woman aged 18-29 years in good health and CMV-seronegative.

This sequence joins TRBV4-1 and TRBJ2-7; a possible D gene is TRBD2 (7 bases). Germline lookup yields CDR1 MGHRA and CDR2 YSYEKL. Trimming stripped 1 base from V and 4 bases from J, with 20 bases between. CDR3 length: 17 amino acids. In DNA, the CDR3 is TGCGCCAGCAGCCAAGTTTTTACGTCGGGGGGCTTTTACGAGCAGTACTTC. This sequence encodes CASSQVFTSGGFYEQYF.

The rearrangement uses TRBV5-1 and TRBJ2-1, with 10 bases matching TRBD2. The CDR3 has 17 residues. Germline CDR1 is SGHRS and CDR2 is YFSETQ. V shed 4 bases, J shed 5 bases, and the junction held 12 bases outside the gene matches. The CDR3 sequence is CASSPIRSSGSDNEQFF. Written as DNA, the CDR3 is TGCGCCAGCAGCCCAATAAGGTCTAGCGGGAGCGACAATGAGCAGTTCTTC. Full variable domain (outside the CDR3, taken from reference TRBV5-1 and TRBJ2-1): KAGVTQTPRYLIKTRGQQVTLSCSPISGHRSVSWYQQTPGQGLQFLFEYFSETQRNKGNFPGRFSGRQFSNSRSEMNVSTLELGDSALYLCASSPIRSSGSDNEQFFGPGTRLTVL.

This sequence joins TRBV14 and TRBJ2-2; D is unclear. The germline gives CDR1 SGHDN, CDR2 FVKESK. V was clipped by 4 bases and J by 7 bases, with 10 bases between them. The CDR3 consists of 13 residues. CDR3 residues: CASSPRPGGELFF. The CDR3 region has the DNA TGTGCCAGCAGCCCCCGTCCGGGCGGGGAGCTGTTTTTT.

The rearrangement links TRBV11-2 to TRBJ1-2, with TRBD1 identical over 8 bases. The CDR3 length is 13 residues. In germline, CDR1 is SGHAT, CDR2 FQNNGV. Losses at the gene ends were 3 bases for V and 8 bases for J; bases not matched to a gene: 5. CDR3 coding DNA: TGTGCCAGCAGCTTTGGCAGGGGGCGCGGCTACACCTTC. Protein sequence: CASSFGRGRGYTF.

The rearrangement joins TRBV6-6 to TRBJ1-3, with 8 bases identical to TRBD1. The CDR3 sequence is 13 residues long. The V gene end was trimmed by 3 bases and the J gene end by 8 bases; junction bases not matched to a gene: 3. The germline CDR1 and CDR2 sequences are MNHNY and SVGAGI (reference sequence). This CDR3 reads CASSYLDRDTIYF. In DNA, the CDR3 is TGTGCCAGCAGTTATCTGGACAGGGACACCATATATTTT.

The chain carries TRBV27 and TRBJ2-1, with TRBD2 matching 16 bases. CDR1 and CDR2 from the germline V gene are MNHEY and SMNVEV (reference sequence). Trimming cost V 4 bases and J 7 bases; bases outside gene matches: 1. The CDR3 covers 15 residues. The DNA of the CDR3 is TGTGCCAGCAGTTCGGGACTAGCGGGAGGGAATGAGCAGTTCTTC. This gives the protein CASSSGLAGGNEQFF.

The chain has TRBV6-1 and TRBJ1-1; 7 nucleotides match TRBD1. V was clipped by 5 bases and J by 0 bases; unmatched bases: 3. This CDR3 is built from 14 residues. The germline CDR1 and CDR2 sequences are MNHNS and SASEGT. The CDR3 sequence: CASSPGQVNTEAFF. The CDR3 DNA follows: TGTGCCAGCAGTCCCGGACAGGTGAACACTGAAGCTTTCTTT.

The rearrangement uses TRBV12-5 and TRBJ1-1, with D maybe TRBD1 (5 bases). V was shortened by 5 bases and J by 6 bases, with 13 bases between the two germline ends. This CDR3 comprises 13 residues. Germline CDR1 reads LGHNT; CDR2 reads FRNRAP. The CDR3 DNA is TGTGCTAGTGGTAGGCCCGGGGGGTCTGAAGCTTTCTTT. Amino acid sequence: CASGRPGGSEAFF. The full variable domain, with the rest looked up from reference TRBV12-5 and TRBJ1-1, is DARVTQTPRHKVTEMGQEVTMRCQPILGHNTVFWYRQTMMQGLELLAYFRNRAPLDDSGMPKDRFSAEMPDATLATLKIQPSEPRDSAVYFCASGRPGGSEAFFGQGTRLTVV.

The V gene is TRBV12-1, the J gene TRBJ2-3; TRBD2 reflects the table's D call only, with no check against the DNA. TRBV12-1 is designated a pseudogene. This CDR3 contains 12 residues. Written as DNA, the CDR3 is TGTGCCAGCAGCACTAGGCGGGATACGCAGTATTTT. Translating it yields CASSTRRDTQYF.

This CDR3 reads CASTPRPGRSYEQYF. CDR3 in DNA: TGTGCCAGCACTCCTAGGCCAGGGAGGTCCTACGAGCAGTACTTC. The gene calls are TRBV28 and TRBJ2-7; possibly TRBD2 for D (6 bases). This CDR3 is built from 15 residues. V was trimmed by 7 bases and J by 1 base, leaving 17 bases between them. The germline CDR1 and CDR2 sequences are MDHEN and SYDVKM.

This clone has just a few counts. Written as DNA, the CDR3 is TGTGCCAGCAGCTACGACAGGGCTGGAAACACCATATATTTT. Protein: CASSYDRAGNTIYF. The genes are TRBV11-2 and TRBJ1-3; TRBD1 matches 7 bases. This CDR3 has 14 residues. Trimming cost V 4 bases and J 2 bases; bases outside gene matches: 2. CDR1 and CDR2 (germline): SGHAT, FQNNGV.

The chain uses TRBV5-1 and TRBJ2-2; 10 positions match TRBD1. V was clipped by 0 bases and J by 4 bases; unmatched bases: 3. The germline V gene has CDR1 SGHRS and CDR2 YFSETQ. The CDR3 spans 16 residues. CDR3 protein: CASSLDGQGVTGELFF. CDR3 coding DNA: TGCGCCAGCAGCTTGGATGGACAGGGGGTCACCGGGGAGCTGTTTTTT.

The chain links TRBV6-1 to TRBJ1-5; TRBD1 matches 7 bases. CDR1 and CDR2 (germline): MNHNS, SASEGT. The trim removed 7 bases at V and 6 bases at J, leaving 9 bases unmatched. CDR3 size: 14 residues. The CDR3 nucleotides are TGTGCCAGCACTCCCGGGACAGACCCTCAGCCCCAGCATTTT. Translated: CASTPGTDPQPQHF.

The J gene is TRBJ1-2, the V gene TRBV27; perhaps TRBD1 as D (5 bases). The CDR3 spans 15 residues. The germline V gene encodes CDR1 MNHEY and CDR2 SMNVEV (reference sequence). Trimming stripped 2 bases from V and 1 base from J, with 11 bases between. This chain's CDR3 is CASSLSARVNYGYTF. CDR3 DNA: TGTGCCAGCAGTTTAAGTGCCAGGGTTAACTATGGCTACACCTTC.

Here the CDR3 reads CASSETTGAPVYEQYF. CDR3 coding DNA: TGCGCCAGCAGTGAGACAACTGGAGCCCCCGTTTACGAGCAGTACTTC. This chain links TRBV10-1 with TRBJ2-7; D gene unclear. The CDR3 is 16 residues long. The germline CDR1 and CDR2 sequences are WNHNN and SYGVQD (reference sequence). Deletions cut 2 bases from V and 4 bases from J, with 18 bases between.

This chain joins TRBV5-6 and TRBJ2-1; possible D gene TRBD2, 5 bases. There are 16 residues in the CDR3. Germline assignment: CDR1 SGHDT and CDR2 YYEEEE. V gave up 0 bases and J gave up 0 bases, with 10 bases separating them. CDR3 DNA sequence: TGTGCCAGCAGCTTGGTAGGACTGCGCTCCTACAATGAGCAGTTCTTC. It specifies CASSLVGLRSYNEQFF.

The genes are TRBV6-5 and TRBJ2-5; D is undetermined. This CDR3 spans 11 amino acids. Trimming stripped 6 bases from V and 4 bases from J, with 6 bases between. Germline V gene sequence: CDR1 MNHEY, CDR2 SVGAGI. In DNA form, the CDR3 reads TGTGCCAGCAGAGATAGAGAGACCCAGTACTTC. As protein: CASRDRETQYF.

This sequence joins TRBV4-2 and TRBJ2-1; TRBD2 might be the D (6 bases). Trimming removed 1 base from V and 3 bases from J, with 19 bases in between. CDR3 length equals 18 residues. Germline V lookup: CDR1 LGHNA, CDR2 YNFKEQ. This CDR3 reads CASSQVGLALGFYNEQFF. As DNA, the CDR3 is TGTGCCAGCAGCCAAGTCGGGCTAGCGCTCGGCTTCTACAATGAGCAGTTCTTC.

This rearrangement joins TRBV5-1 to TRBJ2-1; 10 bases map to TRBD2. The V and J ends lost 1 base and 5 bases, in that order; junction bases with no gene match: 0. CDR3 length: 14 amino acids. Germline CDR1 SGHRS, CDR2 YFSETQ. DNA for the CDR3: TGCGCCAGCAGCTTGACTAGCGGGGACAATGAGCAGTTCTTC. It encodes CASSLTSGDNEQFF.

This chain joins TRBV14 and TRBJ2-5; possible D gene TRBD2, 5 bases. Germline lookup yields CDR1 SGHDN and CDR2 FVKESK. Trimming pared 0 bases from V and 5 bases from J, leaving 13 bases between. CDR3 length: 15 residues. CDR3 bases: TGTGCCAGCAGCCAAGATCGGGTAGCGATGGAGACCCAGTACTTC. Protein sequence: CASSQDRVAMETQYF. Full variable domain (outside the CDR3, taken from reference TRBV14 and TRBJ2-5): EAGVTQFPSHSVIEKGQTVTLRCDPISGHDNLYWYRRVMGKEIKFLLHFVKESKQDESGMPNNRFLAERTGGTYSTLKVQPAELEDSGVYFCASSQDRVAMETQYFGPGTRLLVL.

This clone occurred once. V and J are TRBV5-1 and TRBJ2-1; D not resolved. The CDR3 totals 13 residues. Germline V gene data show CDR1 as SGHRS and CDR2 as YFSETQ. V gave up 0 bases and J gave up 4 bases, with 5 bases separating them. The CDR3 is CASSLVLYNEQFF. The CDR3 region has the DNA TGCGCCAGCAGCTTGGTGCTATACAATGAGCAGTTCTTC.

The chain couples TRBV7-8 to TRBJ2-7; 7 bases fit TRBD1. The CDR3 runs 18 residues. After removal of 5 bases from V and 2 bases from J, the junction contained 18 bases not matched to a gene. The germline V gene has CDR1 SGHVS and CDR2 FQNEAQ. The CDR3 protein is CASSPLTEHRGLPYEQYF. CDR3 coding DNA: TGTGCCAGCAGCCCCCTTACAGAACATAGGGGGCTCCCCTACGAGCAGTACTTC.

This chain uses TRBV18 with TRBJ2-4; TRBD1 is a possible D gene (5 bases). Trimming cost V 3 bases and J 0 bases, with 9 bases left between them. Germline CDR1 KGHSH, CDR2 LQKENI. This CDR3 comprises 15 residues. The DNA of the CDR3 is TGTGCCAGCTCACCCCCAGGGATAGCCAAAAACATTCAGTACTTC. It translates to CASSPPGIAKNIQYF.

This clone was detected a few times. The V and J genes are TRBV7-8 and TRBJ1-2, with a weak D call TRBD1 (5 bases). CDR3 length: 14 residues. Germline V lookup: CDR1 SGHVS, CDR2 FQNEAQ. The V end was cut by 1 base, the J end by 3 bases, with 9 bases between. DNA of the CDR3: TGTGCCAGCAGCTTAGTGGTAGGGGACTATGGCTACACCTTC. Amino acid sequence: CASSLVVGDYGYTF.

V usage is TRBV18 and J usage is TRBJ2-7; D possibly corresponds to TRBD2 (5 bases). Germline V gene data show CDR1 as KGHSH and CDR2 as LQKENI. The V end was cut by 0 bases, the J end by 1 base, with 10 bases between. CDR3 length: 15 residues. Here the CDR3 DNA reads TGTGCCAGCTCACCACCGGGGAGCGCATCCTACGAGCAGTACTTC. This encodes CASSPPGSASYEQYF.

The chain recombines TRBV5-4 with TRBJ2-3, with 9 bases lining up with TRBD2. The CDR3 runs 16 residues. CDR1 and CDR2 (germline): SGHNT, YYREEE (reference sequence). Trimming cost V 5 bases and J 1 base; bases outside gene matches: 8. The CDR3 DNA is TGTGCCAGCAGATCGCAGCGGGGGGCCGGCACAGATACGCAGTATTTT. It is translated as CASRSQRGAGTDTQYF.

The CDR3, as DNA: TGTGCCAGCAGCCAAGTAGCGGGGGGTTACAATGAGCAGTTCTTC. It is translated as CASSQVAGGYNEQFF. The chain uses TRBV4-2 and TRBJ2-1; 10 bases map to TRBD2. This CDR3 region has 15 residues. The J segment lost 4 bases and the V segment lost 1 base, leaving 1 base of the junction unmatched. Germline V gene sequence: CDR1 LGHNA, CDR2 YNFKEQ.

The CDR3 spells CASSTGQGGKAFF. The DNA for the CDR3 is TGCGCCAGCAGCACCGGACAGGGCGGTAAAGCTTTCTTT. The rearrangement uses TRBV5-1 and TRBJ1-1; 8 bases are shared with TRBD1. Germline values: CDR1 SGHRS, CDR2 YFSETQ. V lost 4 bases to trimming and J lost 9 bases; unmatched junction nucleotides: 8. The CDR3 consists of 13 residues.